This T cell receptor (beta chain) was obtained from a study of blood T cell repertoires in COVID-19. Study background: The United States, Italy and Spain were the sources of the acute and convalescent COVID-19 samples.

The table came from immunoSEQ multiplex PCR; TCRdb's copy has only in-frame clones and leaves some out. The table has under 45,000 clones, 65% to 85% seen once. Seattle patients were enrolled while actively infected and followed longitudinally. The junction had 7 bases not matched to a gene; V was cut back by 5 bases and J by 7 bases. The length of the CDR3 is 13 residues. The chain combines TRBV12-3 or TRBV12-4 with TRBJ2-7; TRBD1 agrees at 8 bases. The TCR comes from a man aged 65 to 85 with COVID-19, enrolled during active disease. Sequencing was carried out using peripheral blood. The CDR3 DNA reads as TGTGCCAGCAGTACCTTAACAGGGGGAGAGCAGTACTTC. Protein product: CASSTLTGGEQYF.